Presented here are 6 T cell receptor beta chains from one specimen sequenced in a study of cytotoxic CD8 clonotypes in ibrutinib-treated CLL. Clones were sequenced by immunoSEQ multiplex PCR, and TCRdb holds only the in-frame ones, with some missing. The table lists under 200,000 clones, about 80% of them singletons. The material was PBMCs, obtained after 24 months of ibrutinib treatment. The receptors originated from a human donor with chronic lymphocytic leukemia.

This chain uses TRBV19 with TRBJ1-4, with D hard to call. V lost 0 bases, J lost 7 bases, and 6 bases lay in between. The CDR3 length is 13 residues. CDR1 and CDR2 (germline): LNHDA, SQIVND (reference sequence). Here the CDR3 reads CASSIDLGEKLFF. Here the CDR3 DNA reads TGTGCCAGTAGTATAGATCTCGGTGAAAAACTGTTTTTT.

The V gene is TRBV4-1, the J gene TRBJ1-4; TRBD1 might be the D (5 bases). The CDR3 sequence is 17 residues long. The V gene's germline CDR1 is MGHRA and CDR2 YSYEKL. V was pared by 1 base and J by 8 bases, with 20 bases between. The CDR3 DNA reads as TGCGCCAGCAGCCAAGTTTCCGGCGGGACCGATTACGAAAAACTGTTTTTT. Protein sequence: CASSQVSGGTDYEKLFF.

The rearrangement links TRBV27 to TRBJ1-1, with a tentative D call TRBD1 (5 bases). Trimming took off 3 bases at V and 6 bases at J, with 11 bases between the two ends. In germline, CDR1 is MNHEY, CDR2 SMNVEV (reference sequence). The CDR3 totals 13 residues. The CDR3 DNA is TGTGCCAGCAGTTTCAGGGTTCCGGCTGAAGCTTTCTTT. Translated: CASSFRVPAEAFF.

This rearrangement joins TRBV10-2 to TRBJ2-7; D is unclear. V was trimmed by 4 bases and J by 1 base, leaving 8 bases between them. The V gene's germline CDR1 is WSHSY and CDR2 SAAADI. The CDR3 spans 13 residues. CDR3 region: CASSASWSYEQYF. CDR3 coding DNA: TGCGCCAGCAGTGCGAGCTGGTCCTACGAGCAGTACTTC.

This CDR3 reads CASSQGSGDGNEQFF. DNA of the CDR3: TGTGCCAGCAGCCAAGGGAGCGGGGATGGGAATGAGCAGTTCTTC. V usage is TRBV4-2 and J usage is TRBJ2-1; 7 nucleotides match TRBD2. V was pared by 1 base and J by 7 bases, with 7 bases of the junction left unmatched. Germline CDR1 and CDR2: LGHNA and YNFKEQ. The CDR3 is made up of 15 amino acids.

The chain uses TRBV5-8 and TRBJ1-6; tentatively, D is TRBD1 (5 bases). The CDR3 length is 14 residues. Per the germline V gene, CDR1 is SGHTS and CDR2 is YDEGEE. Trimming shortened V by 6 bases and J by 8 bases, and 15 bases separated the two germline ends. Here the CDR3 DNA reads TGTGCCAGCAACCGGCGGGGGAGGGATTCACCCCTCCACTTT. Encoded protein: CASNRRGRDSPLHF.